These 17 T cell receptor beta chains were sequenced from one sample in a study of T cell changes during pregnancy in multiple sclerosis. Profiled with immunoSEQ multiplex PCR; TCRdb holds only in-frame clones, not every one. This table holds 50,000 or so clones, about 90% found once. Sequencing used CD4+ T cells from peripheral blood mononuclear cells, obtained after pregnancy. These TCRs come from a female donor in good health, enrolled as a control in a pregnancy study.

This clone was observed once. The J gene is TRBJ2-5, the V gene TRBV4-2; TRBD2 is a possible D gene (6 bases). The CDR3 spans 14 residues. Germline V gene data show CDR1 as LGHNA and CDR2 as YNFKEQ. Trimming removed 4 bases from V and 2 bases from J, with 11 bases in between. For the CDR3, the DNA is TGTGCCAGCAGCCCTCCCGGGACTCAAGAGACCCAGTACTTC. Amino acid sequence: CASSPPGTQETQYF.

The chain is built from TRBV5-6 and TRBJ2-7; 9 bases are a match to TRBD2. Trimming took 4 bases from V and 2 from J; bases not matched to a gene: 10. CDR3 length equals 16 residues. Germline V gene sequence: CDR1 SGHDT, CDR2 YYEEEE. The CDR3: CASSKVPSGGPYEQYF. The CDR3 DNA is TGTGCCAGCAGCAAGGTACCCAGCGGGGGGCCCTACGAGCAGTACTTC. The entire variable domain, with the rest obtained from reference TRBV5-6 and TRBJ2-7, is as follows: DAGVTQSPTHLIKTRGQQVTLRCSPKSGHDTVSWYQQALGQGPQFIFQYYEEEERQRGNFPDRFSGHQFPNYSSELNVNALLLGDSALYLCASSKVPSGGPYEQYFGPGTRLTVT.

This chain links TRBV5-4 with TRBJ1-1; TRBD1 aligns across 8 bases. CDR3 length equals 15 residues. Germline lookup yields CDR1 SGHNT and CDR2 YYREEE (reference sequence). V shed 0 bases and J 4 bases; nucleotides not matched to a gene: 5. The CDR3 region is CASSLGGQGPTEAFF. As DNA, the CDR3 is TGTGCCAGCAGCTTGGGAGGACAGGGACCCACTGAAGCTTTCTTT.

The gene calls are TRBV6-5 and TRBJ1-2; D is uncertain. Germline CDR1 is MNHEY and CDR2 is SVGAGI. The CDR3 length is 12 residues. The V end was cut by 6 bases, the J end by 7 bases, with 12 bases between. CDR3 loop: CASSAGRAGYTF. The DNA of the CDR3 is TGTGCCAGCAGCGCGGGGAGGGCTGGCTACACCTTC.

The rearrangement links TRBV6-1 to TRBJ1-2; 8 positions agree with TRBD1. Trimming removed 0 bases from V and 7 bases from J; junction bases left unmatched: 1. Germline assignment: CDR1 MNHNS and CDR2 SASEGT. The CDR3 totals 13 residues. CDR3 amino acids: CASSEAGQGGYTF. The CDR3, as DNA: TGTGCCAGCAGTGAAGCAGGACAGGGTGGCTACACCTTC.

J is TRBJ1-2 and V is TRBV5-4; maybe TRBD1 (6 bases). Per germline, CDR1 SGHNT and CDR2 YYREEE (reference sequence). Trimming cost V 4 bases and J 4 bases, with 17 bases left between them. The CDR3 is made up of 15 amino acids. Here the CDR3 reads CASSQRYRESYGYTF. CDR3 DNA: TGTGCCAGCAGCCAGAGATACAGGGAGAGCTATGGCTACACCTTC. The variable domain in full, completed from reference TRBV5-4 and TRBJ1-2, reads ETGVTQSPTHLIKTRGQQVTLRCSSQSGHNTVSWYQQALGQGPQFIFQYYREEENGRGNFPPRFSGLQFPNYSSELNVNALELDDSALYLCASSQRYRESYGYTFGSGTRLTVV.

The chain combines TRBV5-1 with TRBJ2-2; possibly TRBD2 for D (5 bases). Trimming left V 4 bases short and J 3 bases short, with 10 bases between. The CDR3 is 14 residues long. From germline, CDR1 is SGHRS and CDR2 YFSETQ. The CDR3, as DNA: TGCGCCAGCAGCCCCCGGGGAGACACCGGGGAGCTGTTTTTT. This encodes CASSPRGDTGELFF. The complete variable domain, with remaining parts taken from reference TRBV5-1 and TRBJ2-2, reads KAGVTQTPRYLIKTRGQQVTLSCSPISGHRSVSWYQQTPGQGLQFLFEYFSETQRNKGNFPGRFSGRQFSNSRSEMNVSTLELGDSALYLCASSPRGDTGELFFGEGSRLTVL.

V is TRBV9 and J is TRBJ2-7; 9 bases line up with TRBD1. The CDR3 extends over 18 amino acids. V lost 4 bases and J lost 4; bases outside the gene matches: 18. From germline, CDR1 is SGDLS and CDR2 YYNGEE. The CDR3 spells CASSLSMEGTGKGYEQYF. CDR3 sequence (DNA): TGTGCCAGCAGCTTATCGATGGAGGGGACAGGGAAAGGGTACGAGCAGTACTTC. The complete variable domain, with remaining parts taken from reference TRBV9 and TRBJ2-7, reads DSGVTQTPKHLITATGQRVTLRCSPRSGDLSVYWYQQSLDQGLQFLIQYYNGEERAKGNILERFSAQQFPDLHSELNLSSLELGDSALYFCASSLSMEGTGKGYEQYFGPGTRLTVT.

The chain joins TRBV7-2 to TRBJ2-1, with 7 bases lining up with TRBD1. From germline, CDR1 is SGHTA and CDR2 FQGNSA. The CDR3 is made up of 14 amino acids. V was pared by 6 bases and J by 4 bases, with 6 bases of the junction left unmatched. CDR3 sequence: CASRPTGQYNEQFF. Written as DNA, the CDR3 is TGTGCCAGCAGGCCGACGGGACAGTACAATGAGCAGTTCTTC. Full variable domain (missing parts from reference TRBV7-2 and TRBJ2-1): GAGVSQSPSNKVTEKGKDVELRCDPISGHTALYWYRQSLGQGLEFLIYFQGNSAPDKSGLPSDRFSAERTGGSVSTLTIQRTQQEDSAVYLCASRPTGQYNEQFFGPGTRLTVL.

The chain employs TRBV9 and TRBJ2-1, with TRBD1 identical over 8 bases. Germline values: CDR1 SGDLS, CDR2 YYNGEE. V lost 0 bases and J lost 6; bases outside the gene matches: 8. This CDR3 spans 16 amino acids. The CDR3 bases are TGTGCCAGCAGCGTAGATGCAGGGGGCGCAGGCAATGAGCAGTTCTTC. Translated, it gives CASSVDAGGAGNEQFF.

The chain joins TRBV9 to TRBJ2-6; 9 bases agree with TRBD1. J lost 4 bases, V lost 0 bases, and 5 bases had no gene match. The CDR3 consists of 17 residues. Germline CDR1 SGDLS, CDR2 YYNGEE. The CDR3 DNA reads TGTGCCAGCAGCGTAGGAACAGGGGGCTTCGGGGCCAACGTCCTGACTTTC. It translates to CASSVGTGGFGANVLTF.

This chain uses TRBV11-2 with TRBJ2-2; D is perhaps TRBD1 (6 bases). The V gene lost 4 bases and the J gene lost 0 bases, with 12 bases spanning the gap. This CDR3 has 16 amino acids. The V gene's germline CDR1 is SGHAT and CDR2 FQNNGV. CDR3 sequence reads: CASSSPGHANTGELFF. The CDR3 coding sequence is TGTGCCAGCAGCTCGCCGGGACACGCGAACACCGGGGAGCTGTTTTTT.

The chain recombines TRBV30 with TRBJ1-4, with 8 nucleotides matching TRBD1. The CDR3 length is 14 residues. Germline V lookup: CDR1 GTSNPN, CDR2 SVGIG (reference sequence). V was pared by 3 bases and J by 6 bases, with 6 bases of the junction left unmatched. The CDR3 loop is CAWSLDRVDEKLFF. In nucleotides, the CDR3 is TGTGCCTGGAGCCTGGACAGGGTTGATGAAAAACTGTTTTTT. The complete variable domain, with remaining parts taken from reference TRBV30 and TRBJ1-4, reads SQTIHQWPATLVQPVGSPLSLECTVEGTSNPNLYWYRQAAGRGLQLLFYSVGIGQISSEVPQNLSASRPQDRQFILSSKKLLLSDSGFYLCAWSLDRVDEKLFFGSGTQLSVL.

The chain combines TRBV13 with TRBJ1-6, with a possible D match to TRBD1 (6 bases). This CDR3 has 14 amino acids. V was clipped by 5 bases and J by 8 bases, with 13 bases between them. The germline CDR1 and CDR2 sequences are PRHDT and FYEKMQ (reference sequence). CDR3: CASSLRDNYSPLHF. The CDR3 bases are TGTGCCAGCAGCCTCCGGGACAACTATTCACCCCTCCACTTT.

This chain connects TRBV6-1 to TRBJ1-6; possible D gene TRBD1, 5 bases. Germline V lookup: CDR1 MNHNS, CDR2 SASEGT. Trimming removed 4 bases at V and 4 bases at J, with 5 bases between. This CDR3 is 13 amino acids long. The CDR3 protein is CASSGQYNSPLHF. The CDR3 DNA follows: TGTGCCAGCAGTGGACAGTATAATTCACCCCTCCACTTT.

This clone appeared a single time. The chain links TRBV30 to TRBJ2-6, with D perhaps TRBD2 (5 bases). The V gene lost 1 base and the J gene lost 5 bases, with 18 bases spanning the gap. CDR1 is GTSNPN, CDR2 SVGIG, per germline (reference sequence). The length of the CDR3 is 17 residues. The CDR3 DNA reads TGTGCCTGGAGTGCCTTGTCTAGCCCTGCTAGGGCCAACGTCCTGACTTTC. This gives the protein CAWSALSSPARANVLTF.

This clone was seen only once. J is TRBJ2-7 and V is TRBV27, with D possibly being TRBD1 (5 bases). V was cut by 5 bases and J by 3 bases, with 17 bases left in between. Germline V gene sequence: CDR1 MNHEY, CDR2 SMNVEV (reference sequence). The CDR3 is 15 amino acids. DNA for the CDR3: TGTGCCAGCAGTGAAGGTGGGCAGGGTTACTACGAGCAGTACTTC. Translating it yields CASSEGGQGYYEQYF.